This record looks at one T cell receptor (beta chain) sequence and its context. Its binding antigen is unknown. Per-base quality was not reported, and no clone a single base away is much larger than it. The source of the sample is a study of regulatory T cells in long-lasting Graves disease (dated by TCRdb to about 2021). Background for the entire study: Persistent Graves' disease meant more than 5 years of antithyroid drug treatment with TSH receptor autoantibodies that stayed positive. Peripheral blood TCR sequencing and RNA sequencing compared persistent Graves' disease patients with newly diagnosed Graves' disease patients. The study was conducted in China and was registered as a clinical trial. A total of around 35 samples underwent TCR sequencing, from roughly 13 patients with persistent Graves' disease and 20 or so patients with newly diagnosed Graves' disease. Antithyroid drugs had been taken for approximately 10 years on average by persistent Graves' disease patients in the clinical cohort. The paper's findings and limits, for the study overall: Lower TCR Shannon entropy and fewer highly expanded clones were observed in persistent Graves' disease patients than in newly diagnosed patients, which suggested clonal expansion. Because the primary lesion, thyroid tissue, could not be accessed, the study looked at peripheral blood alone. The small sample size was acknowledged by the authors as a limitation that may reduce accuracy. Persistent patients shared more public clonotypes among themselves (around 2,800) than newly diagnosed patients did (more than 950). TRBV28, TRBJ1-2 and TRBJ2-5 were preferentially used in persistent disease, while TRBV20-1 and TRBJ2-1 were favored in newly diagnosed disease. Sequencing and analysis were limited to the TCR beta chain.

Sequences SGHRS (CDR1) and YFSETQ (CDR2) are obtained from the germline V gene. Including the terminal cysteine and phenylalanine, the CDR3 comprises 15 residues. The retained sequence is limited to the CDR3, 45 bases, with the frame set at the first base. Clipping removes 4 bases from V and 6 bases from J, with 9 as the unmatched junction base count. Receptors were amplified or captured by multiplex PCR. The sample was run on an Illumina HiSeq 4000. To build TCR beta libraries, CDR3 regions were amplified by Arm-PCR using iRepertoire HTBI primers. Gel purification was performed on PCR products prior to sequencing. The study's processing was this. A total of around 59 TRBV and 14 TRBJ segments were identified across samples and were used for gene usage analysis of CDR3 amino acid clonotypes. COPE and FqMerger were used to merge the filtered high-quality paired reads into contigs. BLAST was used to align contigs to IMGT TRBV, TRBD and TRBJ reference genes, and CDR3 was defined according to IMGT. Clonotypes above 0.1% frequency were classified as highly expanded clones. Shannon entropy was used to measure repertoire diversity, and the Gini coefficient was used to measure V-J evenness. Clonotypes shared by more than one individual were considered public. The raw public reads went through TCRdb reprocessing: fastp at Q25, MiXCR clone calling, in-frame beta chains kept. Rows with a matching CDR3 protein are joined into one entry that keeps the most common DNA and genes. TCRdb's processing, not the study's, gives the V and J calls here. The sample table contains approximately 380,000 distinct CDR3 sequences; only one count was recorded for more than 20% of them. The ten largest clones capture around 20% of the sample.

Reading the label with the study, this specimen's time point is: persistent/refractory GD, antithyroid drugs over 5 years with positive TRAb. For both TCR sequencing and RNA sequencing, RNA was extracted from PBMCs using TRIzol. The diagnosis of Graves' disease was made according to American Thyroid Association guidelines. Patients were recruited from an endocrinology department in Xi'an, China. Each patient gave around 9 milliliters of peripheral blood, collected in an EDTA anticoagulant tube. Ficoll Paque Plus density gradient separation was used to isolate PBMCs, and no additional T cell sorting was done. An Agilent 2100 Bioanalyzer and agarose gel were used to assess RNA quality, and a NanoDrop 2000 was used to measure RNA concentration.

In this chain, TRBV5-1 is recombined with TRBJ2-5, with 10 junctional bases fitting TRBD1. The starting material was peripheral blood mononuclear cells (PBMCs), obtained when the disease was refractory, from a patient treated with antithyroid drugs. This TCR was sampled from a female donor with Graves disease. The DNA sequence is given as TGCGCCAGCAGCCATGAGGGACAGGGGACGAAGACCCAGTACTTC. Translated, it gives CASSHEGQGTKTQYF. With the portions outside the CDR3 filled from the reference TRBV5-1 and TRBJ2-5 genes, the complete variable region becomes KAGVTQTPRYLIKTRGQQVTLSCSPISGHRSVSWYQQTPGQGLQFLFEYFSETQRNKGNFPGRFSGRQFSNSRSEMNVSTLELGDSALYLCASSHEGQGTKTQYFGPGTRLLVL.